These T cell receptor beta chains were read from a single sample in a study of control samples from healthy donors and cancer patients. The repertoire was sequenced with immunoSEQ multiplex PCR; TCRdb's copy has only in-frame clones and lacks some. The table includes about 140,000 clones, 92% detected once. The specimen was blood. These receptors all come from a man aged 30-40 years in good health. CDR3s include the opening cysteine and the closing phenylalanine or tryptophan. Fields, in order: D gene, J gene, clone size, V gene, CDR3 protein, CDR3 DNA. The D gene is left open where the match is weak. The listing skips clone size in some rows; elsewhere it reads once, few, many or a size class.

NA,TRBJ1-2,NA,TRBV28,CASRLTGRYGYTF,TGTGCCAGCAGGTTAACAGGGAGGTATGGCTACACCTTC
NA,TRBJ2-7,NA,TRBV5-5,CASSLPGLYEQYF,TGTGCCAGCAGCTTGCCAGGGTTGTACGAGCAGTACTTC
TRBD2,TRBJ2-1,NA,TRBV15,CATSRATSGRADEQFF,TGTGCCACCAGCAGAGCTACTAGCGGGAGGGCCGATGAGCAGTTCTTC
TRBD1,TRBJ1-2,NA,TRBV4-1,CASSRPTGPSNYGYTF,TGCGCCAGCAGCCGCCCGACAGGGCCTTCTAACTATGGCTACACCTTC
NA,TRBJ1-1,NA,TRBV2,CASRNRVRNTEAFF,TGTGCCAGCAGAAACAGGGTTAGGAACACTGAAGCTTTCTTT
TRBD2,TRBJ2-1,NA,TRBV6-4,CASSERASGTNEQFF,TGTGCCAGCAGTGAAAGGGCTAGCGGAACAAATGAGCAGTTCTTC
NA,TRBJ2-7,NA,TRBV5-6,CASSLVLGLKIYEQYF,TGTGCCAGCAGCTTGGTCCTGGGGCTAAAAATCTACGAGCAGTACTTC
NA,TRBJ1-2,NA,TRBV5-4,CASSPNREYGYTF,TGTGCCAGCAGCCCGAACAGGGAGTACGGCTACACCTTC
TRBD1,TRBJ2-7,once,TRBV10-3,CAIGGARTGDYEQYF,TGTGCCATCGGGGGGGCCCGGACAGGGGATTACGAGCAGTACTTC
TRBD1,TRBJ1-3,NA,TRBV7-2,CASSLGGQGANTIYF,TGTGCCAGCAGCTTAGGGGGACAGGGGGCAAACACCATATATTTT
TRBD2,TRBJ2-3,NA,TRBV28,CASSPGLAGAADTQYF,TGTGCCAGCAGTCCCGGACTAGCGGGAGCGGCAGATACGCAGTATTTT
NA,TRBJ1-1,NA,TRBV5-1,CASSLGFFVNTEAFF,TGCGCCAGCAGCTTGGGGTTTTTCGTGAACACTGAAGCTTTCTTT
NA,TRBJ1-1,NA,TRBV10-2,CASKRYNMNTEAFF,TGCGCCAGCAAGCGGTATAATATGAACACTGAAGCTTTCTTT
TRBD2,TRBJ2-1,NA,TRBV11-2,CASTFGLAGGYNEQFF,TGTGCCAGCACCTTCGGGTTAGCGGGAGGATACAATGAGCAGTTCTTC
NA,TRBJ2-3,NA,TRBV6-5,CASSYSDSTDTQYF,TGTGCCAGCAGTTACTCGGACAGCACAGATACGCAGTATTTT
NA,TRBJ1-4,NA,TRBV5-1,CASRRGGSSSGKLFF,TGCGCCAGCAGAAGAGGAGGGTCATCCAGCGGAAAACTGTTTTTT
NA,TRBJ2-1,NA,TRBV11-3,CASSPGITGAYNEQFF,TGTGCCAGCAGCCCTGGAATTACCGGGGCCTACAATGAGCAGTTCTTC
NA,TRBJ1-1,few,TRBV28,CASISLGLTNTEAFF,TGTGCCAGCATATCACTGGGTCTAACAAACACTGAAGCTTTCTTT
NA,TRBJ2-3,NA,TRBV28,CASFGRGRATDTQYF,TGTGCCAGCTTTGGCAGAGGAAGAGCAACAGATACGCAGTATTTT
NA,TRBJ2-7,NA,TRBV4-1,CASSQVEGSYEQYF,TGCGCCAGCAGCCAAGTGGAGGGATCCTACGAGCAGTACTTC
TRBD1,TRBJ1-2,NA,TRBV5-6,CASNLGQDRLYGYTF,TGTGCCAGCAACTTGGGACAGGACCGACTCTATGGCTACACCTTC
NA,TRBJ2-1,NA,TRBV9,CASSVSPSNEQFF,TGTGCCAGCAGCGTGTCCCCCAGCAATGAGCAGTTCTTC
TRBD2,TRBJ2-5,NA,TRBV30,CAWSRLARVEETQYF,TGTGCCTGGAGCAGACTAGCGCGAGTTGAAGAGACCCAGTACTTC
TRBD2,TRBJ2-7,NA,TRBV6-2/TRBV6-3,CASSIGLAGFYEQYF,TGTGCCAGCAGCATTGGACTAGCGGGTTTCTACGAGCAGTACTTC
NA,TRBJ1-3,NA,TRBV5-1,CASSLASGLSGNTIYF,TGCGCCAGCAGCTTGGCCTCCGGTCTCTCTGGAAACACCATATATTTT
TRBD1,TRBJ1-1,NA,TRBV6-1,CASSGTDRGPVNTEAFF,TGTGCCAGCAGTGGAACGGACAGGGGGCCGGTGAACACTGAAGCTTTCTTT
TRBD1,TRBJ2-1,NA,TRBV5-1,CASSLLTGGDNEQFF,TGCGCCAGCAGCTTATTAACAGGGGGTGACAATGAGCAGTTCTTC
NA,TRBJ2-7,NA,TRBV28,CARSSTSDRLELSYEQYF,TGTGCCAGAAGTAGTACATCCGACAGGTTGGAACTCTCCTACGAGCAGTACTTC
TRBD2,TRBJ2-1,NA,TRBV28,CASSFNGRATYNEQFF,TGTGCCAGCAGTTTCAACGGGAGGGCCACCTACAATGAGCAGTTCTTC
TRBD1,TRBJ1-1,NA,TRBV18,CASSPLGQGNGEAFF,TGTGCCAGCTCACCGCTGGGACAGGGGAATGGTGAAGCTTTCTTT
NA,TRBJ1-4,NA,TRBV2,CASSDLGEKLFF,TGTGCCAGCAGTGATCTGGGGGAAAAACTGTTTTTT
NA,TRBJ2-7,few,TRBV2,CASSERYEQYF,TGTGCCAGCAGTGAACGGTACGAGCAGTACTTC
NA,TRBJ1-1,NA,TRBV28,CASRGSTGQPEAFF,TGTGCCAGCAGGGGATCGACAGGACAGCCTGAAGCTTTCTTT
NA,TRBJ1-4,NA,TRBV13,CASSQTGGGEKLFF,TGTGCCAGCAGCCAGACGGGGGGTGGTGAAAAACTGTTTTTT
TRBD1,TRBJ1-4,NA,TRBV7-2,CASSSGQVINEKLFF,TGTGCCAGCAGCTCGGGACAGGTGATTAATGAAAAACTGTTTTTT
TRBD2,TRBJ2-5,NA,TRBV11-2,CASSKLAGFGETQYF,TGTGCCAGCAGCAAATTAGCGGGATTTGGAGAGACCCAGTACTTC
NA,TRBJ1-1,NA,TRBV28,CASSFSDTEAFF,TGTGCCAGCAGTTTTTCCGACACTGAAGCTTTCTTT
TRBD2,TRBJ2-2,NA,TRBV6-5,CASSSLAETGELFF,TGTGCCAGCAGTTCTCTAGCGGAGACCGGGGAGCTGTTTTTT
NA,TRBJ2-7,NA,TRBV6-1,CASSEFWGAYEQYF,TGTGCCAGCAGTGAATTTTGGGGTGCCTACGAGCAGTACTTC
TRBD2,TRBJ2-2,NA,TRBV3-1/TRBV3-2,CASSLTSGNTGELFF,TGTGCCAGCAGCCTGACTAGCGGGAACACCGGGGAGCTGTTTTTT
NA,TRBJ2-3,NA,TRBV5-8,CASSLGRIAADTQYF,TGTGCCAGCAGCTTGGGTCGGATAGCCGCAGATACGCAGTATTTT
TRBD1,TRBJ1-1,NA,TRBV9,CASRRGQGGFENIEAFF,TGTGCCAGCAGACGAGGACAGGGGGGTTTTGAGAACATTGAAGCTTTCTTT
TRBD2,TRBJ2-1,NA,TRBV2,CASTTSGIDEQFF,TGTGCCAGCACCACTAGCGGGATCGATGAGCAGTTCTTC
TRBD1,TRBJ2-7,NA,TRBV27,CASSPRDRGRESIEQYF,TGTGCCAGCAGTCCCCGGGACAGGGGGCGCGAATCAATCGAGCAGTACTTC
TRBD1,TRBJ1-5,NA,TRBV5-1,CASSLGTGDQFSQPQHF,TGCGCCAGCAGCTTGGGAACAGGGGACCAATTTTCCCAGCCCCAGCATTTT
NA,TRBJ2-5,NA,TRBV28,CASSPRRRYQETQYF,TGTGCCAGCAGTCCCAGAAGGAGGTACCAAGAGACCCAGTACTTC
NA,TRBJ1-5,NA,TRBV30,CAWSAYRADVAQHF,TGTGCCTGGAGCGCATACCGGGCCGACGTAGCCCAGCATTTT
TRBD1,TRBJ2-1,NA,TRBV7-9,CASSRDRVYNEQFF,TGTGCCAGCAGCCGGGACAGGGTTTACAATGAGCAGTTCTTC
NA,TRBJ2-3,NA,TRBV30,CAWSVRTATDTQYF,TGTGCCTGGAGTGTACGTACAGCCACAGATACGCAGTATTTT
NA,TRBJ2-1,once,TRBV7-3,CASSLGMNNEQFF,TGTGCCAGCAGCTTAGGGATGAACAATGAGCAGTTCTTC
NA,TRBJ1-2,NA,TRBV21-1,CARREYTF,TGTGCCCGCAGGGAGTACACCTTC